Below are 14 T cell receptor beta chains sequenced from a single sample in a study of blood T cell repertoires in COVID-19. Generated by immunoSEQ multiplex PCR, the TCRdb table keeps only in-frame clones and is missing some. This sample carries about 320,000 clones, 85% of them seen once, and the ten largest clones take about 2%. The sequencing input was PBMCs or T cells enriched from blood (not recorded which). The receptors were gathered from a woman aged 25 to 45 who had been exposed to COVID-19.

V is TRBV5-6 and J is TRBJ1-1; D ambiguous. This CDR3 region has 12 residues. From germline, CDR1 is SGHDT and CDR2 YYEEEE. Trimming removed 6 bases at V and 7 bases at J, with 13 bases between. The CDR3, as DNA: TGTGCCAGCACCACGGGGTGGGGTGAAGCTTTCTTT. It encodes CASTTGWGEAFF.

CDR3 protein: CSASDRGDSNQPQHF. CDR3 sequence (DNA): TGCAGTGCTAGTGACAGGGGCGATAGCAATCAGCCCCAGCATTTT. V and J are TRBV20-1 and TRBJ1-5; 8 bases are a match to TRBD1. This CDR3 has 15 residues. The germline CDR1 and CDR2 sequences are DFQATT and SNEGSKA (reference sequence). V lost 3 bases, J lost 0 bases, and 4 bases stayed unmatched.

The V call is TRBV7-9, the J call TRBJ2-5; perhaps TRBD1 as D (6 bases). CDR1 SEHNR and CDR2 FQNEAQ come from the germline V gene (reference sequence). The germline V and J ends were trimmed by 8 bases and 1 base, with 17 bases remaining between them. CDR3 length equals 15 residues. CDR3 DNA sequence: TGTGCCAGCTGTTTGTTTGGGGGCCCCCAAGAGACCCAGTACTTC. Translation gives CASCLFGGPQETQYF.

V gene TRBV28 combines with J gene TRBJ2-7; 10 bases line up with TRBD1. The junction had 5 bases not matched to a gene; V was cut back by 5 bases and J by 4 bases. The CDR3 loop spans 14 amino acids. CDR1 is MDHEN and CDR2 is SYDVKM in the germline V gene. CDR3 in DNA: TGTGCCAGCAGTACGGGACAGGGGAAGTACGAGCAGTACTTC. Its protein is CASSTGQGKYEQYF.

This chain links TRBV27 with TRBJ2-1, with TRBD1 identical over 10 bases. The junction had 9 bases not matched to a gene; V was cut back by 5 bases and J by 14 bases. This CDR3 has 13 amino acids. Germline CDR1 and CDR2: MNHEY and SMNVEV (reference sequence). The CDR3 sequence: CASSPGQGTAEFF. CDR3 bases: TGTGCCAGCAGTCCGGGACAGGGGACAGCGGAGTTCTTC.

This clone has only one observation. The chain links TRBV4-3 to TRBJ1-6; D gene uncertain. There are 15 residues in the CDR3. The germline CDR1 and CDR2 sequences are LGHNA and YSLEER. Trimming removed 5 bases from V and 7 bases from J, with 15 bases in between. The CDR3 DNA reads TGCGCCAGCAGCGCCCTGAGGGATGGGAATTCACCCCTCCACTTT. Protein: CASSALRDGNSPLHF.

The genes are TRBV6-5 and TRBJ1-1; D perhaps matches TRBD1 (5 bases). The CDR3 has 12 residues. V was cut by 7 bases and J by 7 bases, with 13 bases left in between. Germline CDR1 and CDR2: MNHEY and SVGAGI. The CDR3, as DNA: TGTGCCAGCACCCCGTGGGGGGATGAAGCTTTCTTT. It encodes CASTPWGDEAFF.

The rearrangement links TRBV5-1 to TRBJ2-7; 8 nucleotides match TRBD1. CDR3 size: 15 residues. J lost 3 bases, V lost 4 bases, and 9 bases had no gene match. Per germline, CDR1 SGHRS and CDR2 YFSETQ. The chain's CDR3 is CASSTGQGYDYEQYF. CDR3 in DNA: TGCGCCAGCAGCACCGGACAGGGCTACGACTACGAGCAGTACTTC.

The chain is built from TRBV7-9 and TRBJ1-1, with 7 bases lining up with TRBD1. With V trimmed by 5 bases and J by 7 bases, 7 bases remained unmatched. This CDR3 has 13 residues. CDR1 SEHNR and CDR2 FQNEAQ come from the germline V gene (reference sequence). The DNA for the CDR3 is TGTGCCAGCAGCGTCCGGGCAGGGGGTGAAGCTTTCTTT. As protein: CASSVRAGGEAFF.

V and J are TRBV7-9 and TRBJ1-6; D is unclear. Germline V gene lookup returns CDR1 SEHNR and CDR2 FQNEAQ (reference sequence). This CDR3 region has 13 residues. V was shortened by 1 base and J by 10 bases, with 8 bases between the two germline ends. In DNA form, the CDR3 reads TGTGCCAGCAGCTTAGTGGGGAGGTCACCCCTCCACTTT. Protein: CASSLVGRSPLHF.

The chain employs TRBV25-1 and TRBJ2-2; TRBD2 matches at 7 bases. Per the germline V gene, CDR1 is MGHDK and CDR2 is SYGVNS. This CDR3 has 12 residues. V lost 7 bases and J lost 6; bases outside the gene matches: 2. CDR3 nucleotides: TGTGCCAGCAACCGGGGGGCCGGGGAGCTGTTTTTT. Encoded protein: CASNRGAGELFF. The whole variable domain, filled in from reference TRBV25-1 and TRBJ2-2, reads EADIYQTPRYLVIGTGKKITLECSQTMGHDKMYWYQQDPGMELHLIHYSYGVNSTEKGDLSSESTVSRIRTEHFPLTLESARPSHTSQYLCASNRGAGELFFGEGSRLTVL.

The J gene is TRBJ2-5, the V gene TRBV5-1; D remains unclear. The germline V gene has CDR1 SGHRS and CDR2 YFSETQ. V was cut by 4 bases and J by 1 base, with 11 bases left in between. This CDR3 has 14 residues. The CDR3 protein is CASSNNVLQETQYF. The CDR3 DNA reads as TGCGCCAGCAGCAACAACGTGCTCCAAGAGACCCAGTACTTC.

Concerning this clone itself: Other nucleotide sequences in the sample specify the same CDR3. This chain uses TRBV29-1 with TRBJ1-3; no firm D call. The V gene lost 4 bases and the J gene lost 2 bases, with 6 bases spanning the gap. The CDR3 extends over 12 amino acids. Germline V gene data show CDR1 as SQVTM and CDR2 as ANQGSEA. The CDR3 DNA reads as TGCAGCGTTGCGGGTACTGGAAACACCATATATTTT. It translates to CSVAGTGNTIYF. The whole variable domain, filled in from reference TRBV29-1 and TRBJ1-3, reads SAVISQKPSRDICQRGTSLTIQCQVDSQVTMMFWYRQQPGQSLTLIATANQGSEATYESGFVIDKFPISRPNLTFSTLTVSNMSPEDSSIYLCSVAGTGNTIYFGEGSWLTVV.

The genes are TRBV5-1 and TRBJ2-3, with 11 nucleotides matching TRBD2. CDR1 is SGHRS, CDR2 YFSETQ, per germline. V dropped 2 bases and J dropped 4; count of bases not matched to a gene: 6. The CDR3 consists of 16 residues. The CDR3 region is CASSLLSGGAADTQYF. DNA of the CDR3: TGCGCCAGCAGCTTACTTAGCGGGGGGGCGGCAGATACGCAGTATTTT.